This T cell receptor beta chain was sequenced for a study of synovial regulatory T cells in juvenile arthritis. About the research overall: Treatments: a few naive, 6 or 7 methotrexate, one methotrexate plus infliximab, one unknown.

In germline, CDR1 is SGHTA, CDR2 FQGNSA. CDR3 size: 17 residues. Only the protein is on record. The protocol was immunoSEQ multiplex PCR, while the TCRdb copy is restricted to in-frame clones and leaves out a portion. This table lists roughly 2,600 clones. Matched peripheral blood accompanied the synovial fluid taken from each patient with active arthritis. Donors were more than nine juvenile idiopathic arthritis patients with active disease. Patients were aged median 11.6 years with disease lasting median 7 years. Synovial Treg cells showed FOXP3 TSDR demethylation like blood Treg cells. The TCR originated in a donor aged 2-30 years with juvenile idiopathic arthritis. The sample consisted of Treg cells from the synovium. V gene TRBV7-2 combines with J gene TRBJ2-3; checking the TCRdb D call of TRBD2 is not possible without DNA. Here the CDR3 reads CASSLGLAGLRTDTQYF.